One T cell receptor (beta chain) is described in this entry. Relative to the germline gene, one junction end is altered; a read error may explain this. This specimen belongs to a study of blood T cell repertoires in COVID-19. About the study: Italy, Spain and the United States were the sources of the convalescent and acute COVID-19 samples. Sources were T cells, B-cell-depleted T cells, or PBMCs; the material itself was cDNA or gDNA.

This CDR3 spans 12 amino acids. Germline V gene lookup returns CDR1 SEHNR and CDR2 FQNEAQ (reference sequence). TCRdb's table, derived via immunoSEQ multiplex PCR, lists solely in-frame clones and lacks some. Of about 120,000 clones in the sample, roughly nine tenths were seen once. The sequencing input was peripheral blood. The sequence derives from a human donor in a cohort sampled during active COVID-19. This chain links TRBV7-9 with TRBJ2-7, with 7 bases that match TRBD2. This chain's CDR3 is CASSLLSGEGLF. DNA for the CDR3: TGTGCCAGCAGCTTACTTTCGGGGGAGGGTCTGTTC.